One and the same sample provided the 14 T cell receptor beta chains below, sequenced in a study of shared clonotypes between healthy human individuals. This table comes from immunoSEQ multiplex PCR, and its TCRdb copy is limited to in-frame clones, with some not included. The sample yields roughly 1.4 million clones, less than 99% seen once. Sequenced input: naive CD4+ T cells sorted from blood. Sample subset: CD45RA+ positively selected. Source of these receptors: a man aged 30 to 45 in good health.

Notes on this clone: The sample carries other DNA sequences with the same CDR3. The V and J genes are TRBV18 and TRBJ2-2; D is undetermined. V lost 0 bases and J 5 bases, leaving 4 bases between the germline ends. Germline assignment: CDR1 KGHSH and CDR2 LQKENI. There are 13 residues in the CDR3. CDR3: CASSPPSTGELFF. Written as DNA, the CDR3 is TGTGCCAGCTCACCACCGAGTACCGGGGAGCTGTTTTTT.

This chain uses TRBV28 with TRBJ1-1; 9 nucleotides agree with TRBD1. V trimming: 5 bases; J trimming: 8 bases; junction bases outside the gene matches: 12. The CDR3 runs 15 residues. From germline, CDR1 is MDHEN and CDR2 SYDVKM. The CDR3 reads CASSPLTGTGQEAFF. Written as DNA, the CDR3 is TGTGCCAGCAGTCCGCTCACCGGGACAGGGCAAGAAGCTTTCTTT. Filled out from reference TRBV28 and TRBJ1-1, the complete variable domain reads DVKVTQSSRYLVKRTGEKVFLECVQDMDHENMFWYRQDPGLGLRLIYFSYDVKMKEKGDIPEGYSVSREKKERFSLILESASTNQTSMYLCASSPLTGTGQEAFFGQGTRLTVV.

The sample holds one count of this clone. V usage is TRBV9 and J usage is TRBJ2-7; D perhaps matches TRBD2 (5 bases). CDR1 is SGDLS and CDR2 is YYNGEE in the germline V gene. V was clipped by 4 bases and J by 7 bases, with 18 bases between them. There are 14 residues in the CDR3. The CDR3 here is CASSLSGETWEQYF. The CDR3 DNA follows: TGTGCCAGCAGCTTGTCTGGGGAGACTTGGGAGCAGTACTTC.

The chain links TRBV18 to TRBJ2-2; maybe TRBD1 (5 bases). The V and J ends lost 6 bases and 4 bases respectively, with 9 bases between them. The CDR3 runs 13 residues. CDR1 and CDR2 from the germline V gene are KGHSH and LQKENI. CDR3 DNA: TGTGCCAGCTCTCACGACAGCACCGGGGAGCTGTTTTTT. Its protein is CASSHDSTGELFF.

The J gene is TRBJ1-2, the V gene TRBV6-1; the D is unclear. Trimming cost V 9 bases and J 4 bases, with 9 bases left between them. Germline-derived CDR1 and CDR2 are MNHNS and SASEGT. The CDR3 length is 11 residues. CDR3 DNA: TGTGCCAGTTCACCGCTCTATGGCTACACCTTC. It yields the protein CASSPLYGYTF.

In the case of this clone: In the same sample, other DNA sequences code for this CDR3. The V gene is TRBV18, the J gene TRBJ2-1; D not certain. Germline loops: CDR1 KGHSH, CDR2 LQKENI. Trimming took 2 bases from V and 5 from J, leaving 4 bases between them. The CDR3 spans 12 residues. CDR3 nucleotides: TGTGCCAGCTCACCAGTACACAATGAGCAGTTCTTC. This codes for CASSPVHNEQFF.

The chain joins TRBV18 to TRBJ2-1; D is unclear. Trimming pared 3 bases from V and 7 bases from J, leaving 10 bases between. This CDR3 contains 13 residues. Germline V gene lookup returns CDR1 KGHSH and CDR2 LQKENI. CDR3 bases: TGTGCCAGCTCACCGATGGGGAATAATGAGCAGTTCTTC. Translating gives CASSPMGNNEQFF.

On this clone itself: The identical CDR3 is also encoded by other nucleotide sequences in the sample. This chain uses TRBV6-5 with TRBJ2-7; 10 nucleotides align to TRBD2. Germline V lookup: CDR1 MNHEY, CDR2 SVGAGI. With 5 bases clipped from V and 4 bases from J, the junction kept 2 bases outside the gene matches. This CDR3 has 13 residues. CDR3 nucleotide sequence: TGTGCCAGCAGTCGGACTAGCGGTTACGAGCAGTACTTC. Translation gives CASSRTSGYEQYF.

The CDR3 nucleotides read TGTGCCAGCAGTTACGGGACGGGGACGAGAGAGCAGTACTTC. As protein: CASSYGTGTREQYF. This rearrangement joins TRBV6-5 to TRBJ2-7; D assignment may be TRBD1 or TRBD2 (5 bases each). This CDR3 is 14 amino acids long. V was shortened by 2 bases and J by 7 bases, with 15 bases between the two germline ends. The germline V gene has CDR1 MNHEY and CDR2 SVGAGI.

The CDR3 here is CASSRGTSGSRGSYEQYF. In nucleotides, the CDR3 is TGCGCCAGCAGCCGGGGGACTAGCGGGAGTAGAGGGTCCTACGAGCAGTACTTC. The V and J genes are TRBV5-1 and TRBJ2-7; 14 positions match TRBD2. Germline V CDR1 and CDR2: SGHRS, YFSETQ. The J segment lost 1 base and the V segment lost 4 bases, leaving 10 bases of the junction unmatched. CDR3 length: 18 amino acids.

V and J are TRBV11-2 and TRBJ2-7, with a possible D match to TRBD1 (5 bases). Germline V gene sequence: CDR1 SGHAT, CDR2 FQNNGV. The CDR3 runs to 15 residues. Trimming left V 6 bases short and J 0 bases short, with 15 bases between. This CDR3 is CASSHRQGSSYEQYF. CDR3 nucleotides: TGTGCCAGCAGTCATAGGCAGGGCAGCTCCTACGAGCAGTACTTC.

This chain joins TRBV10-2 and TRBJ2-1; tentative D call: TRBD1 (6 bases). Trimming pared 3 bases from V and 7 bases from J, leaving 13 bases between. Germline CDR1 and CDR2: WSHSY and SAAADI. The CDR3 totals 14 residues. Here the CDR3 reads CASSESGHRNEQFF. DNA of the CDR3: TGCGCCAGCAGTGAATCGGGACATAGGAATGAGCAGTTCTTC.

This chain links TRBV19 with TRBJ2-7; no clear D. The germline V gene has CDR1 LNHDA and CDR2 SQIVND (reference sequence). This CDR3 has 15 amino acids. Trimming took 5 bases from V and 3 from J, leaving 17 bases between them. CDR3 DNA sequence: TGTGCCAGTAGTTTTAAGACGGCTCATAACTACGAGCAGTACTTC. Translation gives CASSFKTAHNYEQYF.

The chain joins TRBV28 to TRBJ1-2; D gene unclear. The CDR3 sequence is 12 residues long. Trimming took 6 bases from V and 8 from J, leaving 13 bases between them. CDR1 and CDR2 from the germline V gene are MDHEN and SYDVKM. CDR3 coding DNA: TGTGCCAGCAGAGGGTCGGGAGACGGCTACACCTTC. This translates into CASRGSGDGYTF.